This T cell receptor beta chain came from a study of neurological immune-mediated disorders. In TCRdb, the 5' RACE reads were re-called with MiXCR into one record per CDR3 protein. Of around 17,000 distinct CDR3 sequences listed, approximately 21% are singletons. Per the germline V gene, CDR1 is MNHEY and CDR2 is SMNVEV (reference sequence). Trimming cost V 6 bases and J 5 bases, with 13 bases left between them. The CDR3 runs 13 residues. In its sample, this clonotype was seen many times. The receptor was isolated from a man in his fifties or sixties in good health. The chain recombines TRBV27 with TRBJ1-2; tentatively, D is TRBD1 (5 bases). The sequencing input was PBMCs. The CDR3 DNA is TGTGCCAGCAGCCGGGGGTGGTTTTATGGCTACACCTTC. This sequence encodes CASSRGWFYGYTF.